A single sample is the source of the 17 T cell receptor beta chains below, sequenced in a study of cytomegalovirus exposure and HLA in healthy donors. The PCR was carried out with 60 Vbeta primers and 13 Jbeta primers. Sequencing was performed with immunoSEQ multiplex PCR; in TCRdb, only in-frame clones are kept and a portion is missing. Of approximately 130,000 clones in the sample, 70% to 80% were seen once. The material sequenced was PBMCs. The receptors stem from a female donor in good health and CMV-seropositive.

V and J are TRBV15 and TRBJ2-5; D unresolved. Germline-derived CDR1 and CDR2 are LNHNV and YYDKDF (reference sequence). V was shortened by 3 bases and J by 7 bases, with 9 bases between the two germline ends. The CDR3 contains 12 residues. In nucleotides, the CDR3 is TGTGCCACCAGCAGTTCTTTCTGGACCCAGTACTTC. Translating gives CATSSSFWTQYF. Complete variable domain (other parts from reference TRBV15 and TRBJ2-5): DAMVIQNPRYQVTQFGKPVTLSCSQTLNHNVMYWYQQKSSQAPKLLFHYYDKDFNNEADTPDNFQSRRPNTSFCFLDIRSPGLGDTAMYLCATSSSFWTQYFGPGTRLLVL.

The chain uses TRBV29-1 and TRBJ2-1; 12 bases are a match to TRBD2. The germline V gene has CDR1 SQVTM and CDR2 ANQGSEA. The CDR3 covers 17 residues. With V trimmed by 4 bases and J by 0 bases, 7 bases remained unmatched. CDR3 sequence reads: CSVVLAGGQSSYNEQFF. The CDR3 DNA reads TGCAGCGTTGTACTAGCGGGGGGCCAAAGCTCCTACAATGAGCAGTTCTTC.

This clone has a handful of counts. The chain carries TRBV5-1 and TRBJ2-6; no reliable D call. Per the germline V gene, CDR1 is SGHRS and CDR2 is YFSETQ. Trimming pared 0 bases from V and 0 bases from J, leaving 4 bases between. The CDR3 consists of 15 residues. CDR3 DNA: TGCGCCAGCAGCTTGGCCCTCTCTGGGGCCAACGTCCTGACTTTC. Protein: CASSLALSGANVLTF.

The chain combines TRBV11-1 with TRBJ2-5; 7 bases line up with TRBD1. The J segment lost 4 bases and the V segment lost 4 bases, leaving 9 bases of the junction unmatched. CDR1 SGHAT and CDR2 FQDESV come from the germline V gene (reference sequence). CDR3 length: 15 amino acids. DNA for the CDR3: TGTGCCAGCAGCTCCGGAGACAGGGCGGGAGAGACCCAGTACTTC. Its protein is CASSSGDRAGETQYF.

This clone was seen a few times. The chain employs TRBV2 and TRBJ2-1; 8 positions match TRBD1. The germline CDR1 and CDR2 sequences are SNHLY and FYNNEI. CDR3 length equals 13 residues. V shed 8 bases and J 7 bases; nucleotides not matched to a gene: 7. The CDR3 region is CASGDRGLNEQFF. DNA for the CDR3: TGTGCCAGCGGCGACAGGGGACTGAATGAGCAGTTCTTC.

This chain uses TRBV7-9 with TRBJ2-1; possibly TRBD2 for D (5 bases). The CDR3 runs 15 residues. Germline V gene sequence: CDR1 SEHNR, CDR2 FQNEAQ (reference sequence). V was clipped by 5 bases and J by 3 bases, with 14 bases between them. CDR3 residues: CASSPPGNGYNEQFF. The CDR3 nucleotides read TGTGCCAGCAGCCCACCCGGGAATGGCTACAATGAGCAGTTCTTC.

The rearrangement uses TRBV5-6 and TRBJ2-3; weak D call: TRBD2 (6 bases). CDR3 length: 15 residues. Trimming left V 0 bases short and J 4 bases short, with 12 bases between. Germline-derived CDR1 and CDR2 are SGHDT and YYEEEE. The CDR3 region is CASSLERRGADTQYF. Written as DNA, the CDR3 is TGTGCCAGCAGCTTGGAACGGCGGGGCGCAGATACGCAGTATTTT.

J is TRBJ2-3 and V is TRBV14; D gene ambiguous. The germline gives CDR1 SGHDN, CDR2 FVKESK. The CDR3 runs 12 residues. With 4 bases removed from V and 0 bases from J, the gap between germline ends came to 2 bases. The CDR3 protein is CASSLSTDTQYF. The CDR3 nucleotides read TGTGCCAGCAGCCTAAGCACAGATACGCAGTATTTT.

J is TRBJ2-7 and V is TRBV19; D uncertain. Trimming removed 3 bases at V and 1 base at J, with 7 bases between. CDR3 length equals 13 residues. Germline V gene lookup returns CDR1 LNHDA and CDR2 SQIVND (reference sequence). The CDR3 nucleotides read TGTGCCAGTAGTATTGCAGTTTCCTACGAGCAGTACTTC. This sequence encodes CASSIAVSYEQYF.

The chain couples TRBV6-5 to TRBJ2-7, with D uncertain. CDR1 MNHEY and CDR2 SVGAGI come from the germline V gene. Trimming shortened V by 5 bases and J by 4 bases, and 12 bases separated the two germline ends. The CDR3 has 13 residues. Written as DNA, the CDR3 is TGTGCCAGCAGTGCTGTACAGAGATACGAGCAGTACTTC. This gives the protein CASSAVQRYEQYF.

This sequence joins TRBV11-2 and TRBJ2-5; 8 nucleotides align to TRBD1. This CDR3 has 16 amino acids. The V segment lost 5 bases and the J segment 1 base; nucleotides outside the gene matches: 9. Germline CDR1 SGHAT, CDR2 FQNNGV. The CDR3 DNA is TGTGCCAGCAGCCCAGAACTGGACAGGGTCCAAGAGACCCAGTACTTC. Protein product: CASSPELDRVQETQYF.

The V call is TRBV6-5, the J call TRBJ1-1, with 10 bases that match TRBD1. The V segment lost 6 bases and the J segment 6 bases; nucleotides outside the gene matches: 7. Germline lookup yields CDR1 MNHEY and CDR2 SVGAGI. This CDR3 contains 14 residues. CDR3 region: CASRTGGARAEAFF. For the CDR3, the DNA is TGTGCCAGCAGGACAGGGGGCGCAAGGGCTGAAGCTTTCTTT.

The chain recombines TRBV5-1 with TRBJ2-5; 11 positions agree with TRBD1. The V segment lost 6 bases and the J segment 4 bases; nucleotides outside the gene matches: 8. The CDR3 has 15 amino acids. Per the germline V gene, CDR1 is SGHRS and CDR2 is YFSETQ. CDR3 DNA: TGCGCCAGCAACGGACAGGGGGCGGGAGGAGAGACCCAGTACTTC. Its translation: CASNGQGAGGETQYF.

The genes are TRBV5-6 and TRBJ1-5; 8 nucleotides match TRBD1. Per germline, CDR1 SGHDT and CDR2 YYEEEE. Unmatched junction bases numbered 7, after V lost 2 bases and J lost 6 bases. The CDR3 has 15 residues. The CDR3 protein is CASSFEQGAVQPQHF. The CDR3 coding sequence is TGTGCCAGCAGCTTCGAGCAGGGGGCGGTTCAGCCCCAGCATTTT.

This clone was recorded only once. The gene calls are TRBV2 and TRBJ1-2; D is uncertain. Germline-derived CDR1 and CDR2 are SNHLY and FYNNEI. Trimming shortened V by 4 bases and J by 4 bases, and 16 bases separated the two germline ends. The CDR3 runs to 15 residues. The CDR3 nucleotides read TGTGCCAGCAGTGCGGTCGCAGCGGCTGGCTATGGCTACACCTTC. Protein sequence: CASSAVAAAGYGYTF.

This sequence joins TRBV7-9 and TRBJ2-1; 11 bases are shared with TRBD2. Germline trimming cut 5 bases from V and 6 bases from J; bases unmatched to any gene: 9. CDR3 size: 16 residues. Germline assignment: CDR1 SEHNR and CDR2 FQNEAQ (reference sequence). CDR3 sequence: CASSILAGEGSNEQFF. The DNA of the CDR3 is TGTGCCAGCAGCATACTAGCGGGAGAGGGGAGCAATGAGCAGTTCTTC.

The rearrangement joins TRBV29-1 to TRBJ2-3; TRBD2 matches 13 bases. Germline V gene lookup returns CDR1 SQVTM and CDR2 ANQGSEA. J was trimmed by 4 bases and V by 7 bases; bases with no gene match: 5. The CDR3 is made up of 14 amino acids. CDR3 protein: CSASLAGGADTQYF. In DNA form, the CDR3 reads TGCAGCGCCTCACTAGCGGGGGGGGCAGATACGCAGTATTTT.